These T cell receptor beta chains were read from a single sample in a study of control samples from healthy donors and cancer patients. Only in-frame clones appear in the TCRdb table, and some are missing; sequencing was by immunoSEQ multiplex PCR. In the table there are roughly 200,000 clones, about 90% of which are singletons. The specimen was blood. The source is a man younger than 45 in good health. Each CDR3 is given with its conserved first and last residue. The D gene is left open where the match is weak. Size values are once, few and many counts, or a class for expanded clones, and some rows have none.

clone size	D gene	V gene	J gene	CDR3 DNA	CDR3 protein
-	-	TRBV7-9	TRBJ1-2	TGTGCCAGCAGCTTCAGCAACTATGGCTACACCTTC	CASSFSNYGYTF
-	-	TRBV19	TRBJ2-2	TGTGCCAGTAGTGGACGCCGAACTGACGGGGAGCTGTTTTTT	CASSGRRTDGELFF
-	TRBD1	TRBV7-9	TRBJ1-4	TGTGCCAGCAGCCTAGGGACAGCAAATGAAAAACTGTTTTTT	CASSLGTANEKLFF
-	-	TRBV6-1	TRBJ1-6	TGTGCCAGCAGTGAAGTGGGGTGGGGCGGGGACGGTTCACCCCTCCACTTT	CASSEVGWGGDGSPLHF
-	TRBD2	TRBV6-2/TRBV6-3	TRBJ2-3	TGTGCCAGCAGTTACCCCACGGGAGGGGGGCTGATGGATACGCAGTATTTT	CASSYPTGGGLMDTQYF
once	-	TRBV5-5	TRBJ1-2	TGTGCCAGCAGCTTAGGACAGAACTATGGCTACACCTTC	CASSLGQNYGYTF
once	-	TRBV11-2	TRBJ2-7	TGTGCCAGCAGCTTAGGCCAGATCTACGAGCAGTACTTC	CASSLGQIYEQYF
-	-	TRBV3-1/TRBV3-2	TRBJ2-1	TGTGCCAGCAGCCAAGGCGGTTTGAGACGTGAGCAGTTCTTC	CASSQGGLRREQFF
-	-	TRBV5-1	TRBJ1-3	TGCGCCAGCAGCTTGATGGGGTCCCCTGGAAACACCATATATTTT	CASSLMGSPGNTIYF
-	-	TRBV2	TRBJ1-1	TGTGCCAGCAGTCGCGGGCTCAAGGGGTTGAACACTGAAGCTTTCTTT	CASSRGLKGLNTEAFF
-	-	TRBV4-2	TRBJ2-2	TGTGCCAGCAGCCAAGGGGGGGCCGGCACCGGGGAGCTGTTTTTT	CASSQGGAGTGELFF
-	-	TRBV18	TRBJ1-4	TGTGCCAGCTCGACAGACCACCCGGGCCAACCTAATGAAAAACTGTTTTTT	CASSTDHPGQPNEKLFF
-	TRBD1	TRBV10-3	TRBJ2-1	TGTGCCATCAGTGTTGGGACAGGGGGCGCGATGCATGAGCAGTTCTTC	CAISVGTGGAMHEQFF
-	-	TRBV7-2	TRBJ2-3	TGTGCCAGCAGCTCGGACAGAACTAGCACAGATACGCAGTATTTT	CASSSDRTSTDTQYF
-	TRBD1	TRBV3-1/TRBV3-2	TRBJ1-1	TGTGCCACGGGTGGCAGGACAGGGGGTAAAACTGAAGCTTTCTTT	CATGGRTGGKTEAFF
once	TRBD1	TRBV3-1/TRBV3-2	TRBJ1-2	TGTGCCAGCAGCCCTAGACAGGGCGGCAGCTACACCTTC	CASSPRQGGSYTF
-	TRBD1	TRBV18	TRBJ2-3	TGTGCCAGCTCACCACCAGGACAGGGGGCCTTCACAGATACGCAGTATTTT	CASSPPGQGAFTDTQYF
-	-	TRBV30	TRBJ1-2	TGTGCCTGGAACCGGGAGTTTGGAGACTATGGCTACACCTTC	CAWNREFGDYGYTF
-	TRBD2	TRBV14	TRBJ2-7	TGTGCCAGCAGCCAGTGGGGGGGGAGCTCCTACGAGCAGTACTTC	CASSQWGGSSYEQYF
-	-	TRBV7-9	TRBJ2-2	TGTGCCAGCAGGTCGATACCGGGACGGAACACCGGGGAGCTGTTTTTT	CASRSIPGRNTGELFF
-	TRBD2	TRBV7-6	TRBJ2-3	TGTGCCAGCAGCTTAGTGGCTAGCGGGGGAATCGACACAGATACGCAGTATTTT	CASSLVASGGIDTDTQYF
-	-	TRBV5-7	TRBJ2-2	TGTGCCAGCAGCTTGATTTCCTCGACCGGGGAGCTGTTTTTT	CASSLISSTGELFF
-	-	TRBV5-1	TRBJ2-7	TGCGCCAGCAGCTTGGAGGGCTACGAGCAGTACTTC	CASSLEGYEQYF
-	TRBD2	TRBV4-2	TRBJ2-1	TGTGCCAGCAGCTCACCTAGCGGGGATTTCGATGAGCAGTTCTTC	CASSSPSGDFDEQFF
once	TRBD2	TRBV6-5	TRBJ2-3	TGTGCCAGCAGACCTTGGGGGGGAGATACGCAGTATTTT	CASRPWGGDTQYF
-	-	TRBV7-9	TRBJ2-1	TGTGCCAGCAGCTTGCCCAATGAGCAGTTCTTC	CASSLPNEQFF
-	TRBD2	TRBV2	TRBJ2-5	TGTGCCAGCAGAGACGCGGGGGGGCTGGAGACCCAGTACTTC	CASRDAGGLETQYF
-	-	TRBV7-9	TRBJ1-1	TGTGCCAGCAGCTTTACAGATGACACTGAAGCTTTCTTT	CASSFTDDTEAFF
-	TRBD2	TRBV6-5	TRBJ2-3	TGTGCCAGCAGACCCCTAGCGGGGGGAAATACGCAGTATTTT	CASRPLAGGNTQYF
-	-	TRBV5-5	TRBJ2-2	TGTGCCAGCAGCTTCCGGGCCACCACCGGGGAGCTGTTTTTT	CASSFRATTGELFF
-	-	TRBV9	TRBJ1-1	TGTGCCAGCAGCGCAAGACAAGAGATGAACACTGAAGCTTTCTTT	CASSARQEMNTEAFF
-	-	TRBV3-1/TRBV3-2	TRBJ1-1	TGTGCCAGCAGCCAAGGGGATGGACGTGAAGCTTTCTTT	CASSQGDGREAFF
-	-	TRBV24-1	TRBJ1-5	TGTGCCACCAGTGAGGACGGTTCCAATCAGCCCCAGCATTTT	CATSEDGSNQPQHF
-	-	TRBV6-5	TRBJ2-6	TGTGCCAGCAGTTACCCGGTAGCCCTGACTTTC	CASSYPVALTF
-	-	TRBV29-1	TRBJ2-1	TGCAGCGTTGTTGGTGAGGGTGGGGGGTACAATGAGCAGTTCTTC	CSVVGEGGGYNEQFF
once	-	TRBV11-2	TRBJ1-4	TGTGCCAGCACCAGTGGGCTTGATGAAAAACTGTTTTTT	CASTSGLDEKLFF
-	-	TRBV30	TRBJ2-3	TGTGCCTGGAGAGGTCCCGGGAACACAGATACGCAGTATTTT	CAWRGPGNTDTQYF
once	-	TRBV2	TRBJ1-6	TGTGCCAGCAGGACCGGGACGGCAAATTCACCCCTCCACTTT	CASRTGTANSPLHF
-	-	TRBV10-2	TRBJ2-3	TGCGCCAGCAGTGAAATAGGCAGCACAGATACGCAGTATTTT	CASSEIGSTDTQYF
-	-	TRBV28	TRBJ1-2	TGTGCCAGCAGTTTATTAGGGGGGGGCGGCGGCTACACCTTC	CASSLLGGGGGYTF
-	-	TRBV9	TRBJ2-1	TGTGCCAGCAGCGTAGGGGATAGTGCGGGGAGGTACAATGAGCAGTTCTTC	CASSVGDSAGRYNEQFF
-	-	TRBV9	TRBJ2-7	TGTGCCAGCAGCCCGGGGGCGTTTAGCTCCTACGAGCAGTACTTC	CASSPGAFSSYEQYF
-	-	TRBV10-2	TRBJ2-3	TGCGCCAGCAAGGGGTGGGGCACAGATACGCAGTATTTT	CASKGWGTDTQYF
-	-	TRBV6-5	TRBJ1-1	TGTGCCAGCGACAGGCAGAACACTGAAGCTTTCTTT	CASDRQNTEAFF
-	-	TRBV3-1/TRBV3-2	TRBJ1-5	TGTGCCAGCAGCCAAGATATTCCCATGCTGCATTTT	CASSQDIPMLHF
-	-	TRBV10-1	TRBJ1-1	TGCGCCAGCAGTAAGGGGATGAACACTGAAGCTTTCTTT	CASSKGMNTEAFF
-	TRBD2	TRBV5-4	TRBJ2-3	TGTGCCAGCAGCTCCCACGACGGGGGGACAGATACGCAGTATTTT	CASSSHDGGTDTQYF
-	TRBD1	TRBV28	TRBJ1-2	TGTGCCAGCAATGGACAGGGGGAGATGAACTATGGCTACACCTTC	CASNGQGEMNYGYTF
-	-	TRBV9	TRBJ2-1	TGTGCCAGCAGCGTAGAGGTCTCTTACAATGAGCAGTTCTTC	CASSVEVSYNEQFF
once	TRBD1	TRBV10-3	TRBJ1-6	TGTGCCATCTGTCCCGGGACAGGGGCCCCCCTCCACTTT	CAICPGTGAPLHF
-	TRBD1	TRBV3-1/TRBV3-2	TRBJ1-2	TGTGCCAGCAGCCACAACCGGGACAGTGGGAACGGCTACACCTTC	CASSHNRDSGNGYTF
-	TRBD1	TRBV5-1	TRBJ1-4	TGCGCCAGCAGCTTTACAGGGGGTACGGGTGAAAAACTGTTTTTT	CASSFTGGTGEKLFF
-	-	TRBV7-9	TRBJ1-1	TGTGCCAGCAGCTACACTGGCAGAGGGAGCACTGAAGCTTTCTTT	CASSYTGRGSTEAFF
-	TRBD2	TRBV4-1	TRBJ2-2	TGCGCCAGCAGAGAAAATAGCGGGGGGTCCGGGGAGCTGTTTTTT	CASRENSGGSGELFF
-	TRBD1	TRBV12-3/TRBV12-4	TRBJ2-7	TGTGCCAGCAGTCCGACAGGGCTCGAGCAGTACTTC	CASSPTGLEQYF